This entry concerns a single T cell receptor (beta chain). These data come from a study of blood T cell repertoires in COVID-19. The method was immunoSEQ multiplex PCR; TCRdb's version includes in-frame clones alone and lacks a portion of them. The sample has tens of thousands of clones, about three quarters seen once. This sequence originates from a human donor with active or convalescent COVID-19. The donor label of this sample is uncertain. Sample: peripheral blood.

DNA of the CDR3: TGTGCCAGCAGCCCTCGGGGGGCCGAGATTACAGATACGCAGTATTTT. This translates into CASSPRGAEITDTQYF. This rearrangement joins TRBV7-9 to TRBJ2-3; D perhaps matches TRBD2 (7 bases). There are 16 residues in the CDR3. Trimming took off 5 bases at V and 3 bases at J, with 18 bases between the two ends. Per the germline V gene, CDR1 is SEHNR and CDR2 is FQNEAQ (reference sequence).